Presented here are 20 T cell receptor beta chains from one specimen sequenced in a study of CD8 T cells in ankylosing spondylitis. TCRdb recomputed calls from the 5' RACE reads with MiXCR, one row per CDR3 protein. The table shows almost 250,000 distinct CDR3 sequences, with under 35% occurring only once. The source material was blood, either unsorted or a sorted T cell fraction (not recorded which). The source of these receptors is a male donor with ankylosing spondylitis or in good health (not recorded which).

The chain links TRBV15 to TRBJ2-2; TRBD1 matches 7 bases. Germline CDR1 is LNHNV and CDR2 is YYDKDF (reference sequence). The CDR3 has 15 amino acids. V lost 3 bases and J lost 4; bases outside the gene matches: 5. The CDR3 nucleotides are TGTGCCACCAGCAGGACAGGGACGGGCACCGGGGAGCTGTTTTTT. Translation gives CATSRTGTGTGELFF.

J is TRBJ2-7 and V is TRBV20-1; perhaps D is TRBD1 or TRBD2 (5 bases each). V was clipped by 4 bases and J by 0 bases, with 10 bases between them. The CDR3 has 13 amino acids. Germline CDR1 reads DFQATT; CDR2 reads SNEGSKA (reference sequence). The CDR3 DNA reads TGCAGTGCTATGGGAGACAGCTCCTACGAGCAGTACTTC. It yields the protein CSAMGDSSYEQYF.

The genes are TRBV7-9 and TRBJ2-2; D may be TRBD1 or TRBD2 (5 bases each). CDR1 and CDR2 (germline): SEHNR, FQNEAQ (reference sequence). The CDR3 covers 15 residues. Trimming took 2 bases from V and 3 from J, leaving 10 bases between them. CDR3 sequence reads: CASSLWQGDTGELFF. In DNA, the CDR3 is TGTGCCAGCAGCTTATGGCAGGGAGACACCGGGGAGCTGTTTTTT.

The rearrangement uses TRBV28 and TRBJ2-1; D possibly corresponds to TRBD2 (7 bases). Germline V gene lookup returns CDR1 MDHEN and CDR2 SYDVKM. The CDR3 is 15 amino acids. V lost 3 bases, J lost 4 bases, and 13 bases lay in between. The CDR3 DNA is TGTGCCAGCAGTTTCAGGCGGGGGCTATACAATGAGCAGTTCTTC. Translated, it gives CASSFRRGLYNEQFF. Drawing the rest from reference TRBV28 and TRBJ2-1, the complete variable domain is DVKVTQSSRYLVKRTGEKVFLECVQDMDHENMFWYRQDPGLGLRLIYFSYDVKMKEKGDIPEGYSVSREKKERFSLILESASTNQTSMYLCASSFRRGLYNEQFFGPGTRLTVL.

In this sample, this clonotype turned up a few times. The rearrangement joins TRBV29-1 to TRBJ1-1; D unclear. Trimming removed 8 bases at V and 7 bases at J, with 17 bases between. This CDR3 is built from 12 residues. Germline V CDR1 and CDR2: SQVTM, ANQGSEA. Here the CDR3 reads CSTSGLVIEAFF. The DNA for the CDR3 is TGCAGCACCAGTGGGCTGGTTATTGAAGCTTTCTTT.

The V gene is TRBV20-1, the J gene TRBJ1-5; 8 nucleotides match TRBD1. In germline, CDR1 is DFQATT, CDR2 SNEGSKA (reference sequence). V shed 3 bases and J 5 bases; nucleotides not matched to a gene: 3. The CDR3 extends over 13 amino acids. CDR3 residues: CSASDRGDQPQHF. CDR3 bases: TGCAGTGCTAGTGACAGGGGTGATCAGCCCCAGCATTTT.

This chain links TRBV20-1 with TRBJ2-1, with TRBD2 identical over 10 bases. This CDR3 contains 14 residues. CDR1 and CDR2 (germline): DFQATT, SNEGSKA (reference sequence). Germline trimming cut 6 bases from V and 4 bases from J; bases unmatched to any gene: 6. The CDR3 loop is CSARLAGVYNEQFF. The CDR3 DNA reads as TGCAGTGCACGTCTAGCGGGGGTTTACAATGAGCAGTTCTTC.

The chain joins TRBV20-1 to TRBJ2-7; D gene ambiguous. The CDR3 is 13 amino acids. V was trimmed by 0 bases and J by 5 bases, leaving 11 bases between them. Germline V gene lookup returns CDR1 DFQATT and CDR2 SNEGSKA (reference sequence). DNA for the CDR3: TGCAGTGCTAGAGATTTCAGTGGGCACGAGCAGTACTTC. Translated, it gives CSARDFSGHEQYF.

The chain couples TRBV5-4 to TRBJ1-4; D might be TRBD1 (6 bases). V gave up 1 base and J gave up 7 bases, with 14 bases separating them. CDR1 SGHNT and CDR2 YYREEE come from the germline V gene (reference sequence). CDR3 length: 15 residues. DNA for the CDR3: TGTGCCAGCAGCTTGACGTCGGGGGCTCTTGAAAAACTGTTTTTT. Protein: CASSLTSGALEKLFF. Combining the CDR3 with reference TRBV5-4 and TRBJ1-4 gives the whole variable domain ETGVTQSPTHLIKTRGQQVTLRCSSQSGHNTVSWYQQALGQGPQFIFQYYREEENGRGNFPPRFSGLQFPNYSSELNVNALELDDSALYLCASSLTSGALEKLFFGSGTQLSVL.

The V call is TRBV20-1, the J call TRBJ2-3; 10 bases agree with TRBD2. In germline, CDR1 is DFQATT, CDR2 SNEGSKA (reference sequence). The CDR3 is made up of 15 amino acids. The CDR3 region has the DNA TGCAGAGCATATGAAGCGGGGGGGCCTCCAGATACGCAGTATTTT. Protein product: CRAYEAGGPPDTQYF.

This chain links TRBV5-1 with TRBJ2-1; 9 bases align to TRBD1. J was trimmed by 10 bases and V by 3 bases; bases with no gene match: 11. CDR3 length: 15 amino acids. Germline values: CDR1 SGHRS, CDR2 YFSETQ. In DNA form, the CDR3 reads TGCGCCAGCAGCTCCCGGACAGGGGCCTGGGAGGAGCAGTTCTTC. Protein product: CASSSRTGAWEEQFF.

This chain joins TRBV7-2 and TRBJ1-1, with a weak D call TRBD1 (6 bases). The germline CDR1 and CDR2 sequences are SGHTA and FQGNSA. There are 14 residues in the CDR3. Trimming cost V 3 bases and J 5 bases, with 13 bases left between them. This CDR3 reads CASSLHREGTEAFF. In DNA form, the CDR3 reads TGTGCCAGCAGCTTGCACAGGGAGGGGACTGAAGCTTTCTTT.

This clonotype came up a few times. This chain connects TRBV20-1 to TRBJ2-7; 7 nucleotides agree with TRBD1. V lost 2 bases, J lost 3 bases, and 13 bases stayed unmatched. The CDR3 has 16 amino acids. In germline, CDR1 is DFQATT, CDR2 SNEGSKA (reference sequence). CDR3 amino acids: CSARKSITDRNYEQYF. The CDR3 region has the DNA TGCAGTGCTAGAAAGTCTATAACGGACAGGAACTACGAGCAGTACTTC.

The chain combines TRBV9 with TRBJ2-1; 9 bases match TRBD2. CDR3 size: 15 residues. Germline loops: CDR1 SGDLS, CDR2 YYNGEE. The ends lost 5 bases at V and 5 bases at J; junction bases unmatched: 8. The CDR3 loop reads CASSTSGYTDNEQFF. The CDR3 nucleotides are TGTGCCAGCAGTACTAGCGGGTATACCGACAATGAGCAGTTCTTC.

This clonotype has just a few counts. This rearrangement joins TRBV5-1 to TRBJ2-1; 7 bases align to TRBD1. Germline CDR1 is SGHRS and CDR2 is YFSETQ. J was trimmed by 9 bases and V by 4 bases; bases with no gene match: 19. The CDR3 runs to 17 residues. CDR3 protein: CASSLIRAGGQPGEQFF. DNA of the CDR3: TGCGCCAGCAGCCTCATACGCGCAGGGGGTCAACCGGGTGAGCAGTTCTTC.

The V call is TRBV6-1, the J call TRBJ2-1; 7 bases are a match to TRBD2. This CDR3 contains 15 residues. The ends lost 7 bases at V and 9 bases at J; junction bases unmatched: 15. CDR1 and CDR2 (germline): MNHNS, SASEGT. As DNA, the CDR3 is TGTGCCAGCACTCCGACGGGGAGCTGGGGGGGTGAGCAGTTCTTC. Encoded protein: CASTPTGSWGGEQFF.

The CDR3 nucleotides are TGTGCCAGCAGTTACGCGGGGGGAGGGACTAGCGGGGGACAAGAGACCCAGTACTTC. The encoded protein is CASSYAGGGTSGGQETQYF. The genes are TRBV6-5 and TRBJ2-5, with 14 bases matching TRBD2. The CDR3 has 19 residues. Germline-derived CDR1 and CDR2 are MNHEY and SVGAGI. The junction had 10 bases not matched to a gene; V was cut back by 2 bases and J by 2 bases.

In its sample, this clonotype was seen a few times. The J gene is TRBJ2-3, the V gene TRBV5-1; 13 bases fit TRBD2. CDR3 size: 16 residues. Germline assignment: CDR1 SGHRS and CDR2 YFSETQ. V trimming: 4 bases; J trimming: 1 base; junction bases outside the gene matches: 3. CDR3 DNA sequence: TGCGCCAGCAGCATCGGACTAGCGGGGGGCACAGATACGCAGTATTTT. Its translation is CASSIGLAGGTDTQYF.

This clonotype occurred a few times. The rearrangement uses TRBV10-3 and TRBJ2-5; a weak D match, TRBD2 (6 bases). The CDR3 is 15 residues long. Looked up from germline, CDR1 is ENHRY and CDR2 is SYGVKD. Trimming took off 8 bases at V and 5 bases at J, with 21 bases between the two ends. The CDR3 coding sequence is TGTGCCATCGGCTCCGACCGGGGGAGTGGGGAGACCCAGTACTTC. Translated: CAIGSDRGSGETQYF.

The chain joins TRBV20-1 to TRBJ1-4; the D gene is possibly TRBD1 (5 bases). V was cut by 6 bases and J by 7 bases, with 12 bases left in between. The CDR3 runs to 12 residues. Germline-derived CDR1 and CDR2 are DFQATT and SNEGSKA (reference sequence). For the CDR3, the DNA is TGCAGTGCCTGGAGGGGAAGTGAAAAACTGTTTTTT. Amino acid sequence: CSAWRGSEKLFF.